Sequencing of this TCR beta chain was carried out in a study of cytomegalovirus exposure and HLA in healthy donors. The overall study: Within the Caucasian-associated ancestry cluster were 65% to 85% of the roughly 380 genotyped donors. Study-wide findings and caveats: Follow-up analysis found HLA locus-dependent TCR association rates, highest for DRB1 and lowest for HLA-C. One variant, a missense change in DCLRE1C, was linked in a later analysis to TCR beta V- and J-gene trimming.

Unmatched junction bases numbered 6, after V lost 6 bases and J lost 7 bases. Germline CDR1 and CDR2: SGHNT and YENEEA. The CDR3 loop spans 14 amino acids. With 60 Vbeta and 13 Jbeta primers, the PCR was carried out. Authors' data handling: A later analysis tallied tens of millions of unique TCR beta chains, some 10 million of them shared. Generated by immunoSEQ multiplex PCR, the TCRdb table keeps only in-frame clones and is missing some. V and J calls and clone size are copied from that table; D and trimming were computed from the DNA. The sample holds approximately 140,000 clones, almost 80% seen once. This clone was seen more than once but under ten times. The antigen remains unidentified.

The sample comprised PBMCs. The clonotype comes from a woman between 40 and 50 years old in good health and CMV-seropositive. The chain is built from TRBV11-3 and TRBJ2-1; TRBD2 matches at 10 bases. CDR3 nucleotide sequence: TGTGCCAGCAGTTCCGGGACTAGCGTTAATGAGCAGTTCTTC. Protein product: CASSSGTSVNEQFF.